In this sample, the clone carrying this T cell receptor (beta chain) turned up many times. The antigen is undetermined. TCRdb reanalysed the 5' RACE reads using MiXCR and keeps one entry per CDR3 protein. The table has 120,000 to 150,000 distinct CDR3 sequences, roughly 8.2% seen once. This record comes from a study of T cells after yellow fever vaccination. Broader study findings: Subsequent to the booster, the majority of primary-vaccination clones reappeared (about 97% CD4, approximately 85% CD8). Clonotype sharing between CD4 and CD8 compartments was small.

Germline V gene sequence: CDR1 SGHDT, CDR2 YYEEEE. Trimming took 1 base from V and 1 from J; bases not matched to a gene: 4. This CDR3 has 17 amino acids. This sequence joins TRBV5-6 and TRBJ2-6; 8 nucleotides match TRBD2. This receptor was obtained from a man aged 30 to 45 who received the YFV17D yellow fever vaccine. The input for sequencing was CD4+ T cells sorted from PBMCs, taken 5 days after the yellow fever booster vaccination. The CDR3 DNA reads TGTGCCAGCAGCTTGTTAGCGGGACTATCTGGGGCCAACGTCCTGACTTTC. Its translation is CASSLLAGLSGANVLTF.